The present entry profiles one TCR beta chain with its context. The antigen is not known. TCRdb's table, derived via immunoSEQ multiplex PCR, lists solely in-frame clones and lacks some. The data hold about 94,000 clones, with roughly 90% observed a single time. This sample is drawn from a study of T cell responses to AZD1222 COVID-19 vaccine. The study's findings and limits: Vaccine-related CD4 TCRs covered spike, predominating at 160-218 and 743-854. Most donors were white British and more were female, and clonal diversity was possibly underestimated. Baseline seropositivity occurred in only 5 to 7 AZD1222 recipients.

Germline V gene lookup returns CDR1 SEHNR and CDR2 FQNEAQ (reference sequence). V lost 3 bases, J lost 0 bases, and 22 bases lay in between. The CDR3 is made up of 19 amino acids. This specimen was peripheral blood, taken 28 days after the second AZD1222 dose. This chain connects TRBV7-9 to TRBJ2-3; either TRBD1 or TRBD2 may supply D (5 bases each). The sequence came from an adult who received the AZD1222 COVID-19 vaccine. The CDR3 nucleotides read TGTGCCAGCAGCTTGGGGGTACAGCCAATCGATACTAGCACAGATACGCAGTATTTT. It specifies CASSLGVQPIDTSTDTQYF.